The 24 T cell receptor beta chains below were found in one sample sequenced in a study of glioma-infiltrating T cells after dendritic cell vaccination. The time point here: after dendritic cell vaccination, including at tumor progression/relapse. The assay was immunoSEQ multiplex PCR, and TCRdb's table has in-frame clones only and misses some. Of tens of thousands of clones detected, around 85% appear once; the ten largest clones hold about 8.5%. Source: blood, taken after dendritic cell vaccination. The receptors come from a human donor with glioblastoma.

The J gene is TRBJ1-4, the V gene TRBV5-1; TRBD1 aligns across 9 bases. The V and J ends lost 0 bases and 5 bases, in that order; junction bases with no gene match: 2. CDR1 and CDR2 from the germline V gene are SGHRS and YFSETQ. This CDR3 spans 15 amino acids. CDR3 amino acids: CASSLVGTGNEKLFF. The CDR3 nucleotides read TGCGCCAGCAGCTTGGTAGGGACAGGGAATGAAAAACTGTTTTTT.

This rearrangement joins TRBV25-1 to TRBJ2-5, with D tentatively TRBD1 (6 bases). Germline-derived CDR1 and CDR2 are MGHDK and SYGVNS. This CDR3 comprises 14 residues. V lost 6 bases and J 5 bases, leaving 16 bases between the germline ends. CDR3 region: CASRPLGHGETQYF. The CDR3 DNA sequence: TGTGCCAGCAGGCCACTGGGACACGGGGAGACCCAGTACTTC.

This clone was observed a few times. CDR3 bases: TGTGCCAGCAGCTTAAACAGGGTCGATGGCTACACCTTC. Translation: CASSLNRVDGYTF. The chain combines TRBV7-2 with TRBJ1-2; D possibly corresponds to TRBD1 (6 bases). Deletions cut 2 bases from V and 6 bases from J, with 10 bases between. The germline V gene encodes CDR1 SGHTA and CDR2 FQGNSA. The CDR3 has 13 amino acids.

The chain links TRBV30 to TRBJ2-1; weak D call: TRBD1 (5 bases). Germline values: CDR1 GTSNPN, CDR2 SVGIG (reference sequence). The CDR3 has 14 amino acids. V lost 5 bases to trimming and J lost 2 bases, with 13 bases between them. The CDR3 coding sequence is TGTGCCTGGGGTGGACAACTGACCTACAATGAGCAGTTCTTC. It codes for CAWGGQLTYNEQFF.

This chain links TRBV21-1 with TRBJ1-6; the table's TRBD1 call for D was not verified on the DNA. TRBV21-1 is reported as a pseudogene. The length of the CDR3 is 20 residues. CDR3 residues: CASSKAGTPGQGALNSPLHF. CDR3 nucleotides: TGTGCCAGCAGCAAAGCTGGAACCCCGGGACAGGGGGCGCTTAATTCACCCCTCCACTTT.

This clone was recorded only once. CDR3 region: CASRRDRDNYGYTF. The CDR3 DNA reads TGTGCCAGCAGGCGGGACAGAGATAACTATGGCTACACCTTC. This chain uses TRBV27 with TRBJ1-2, with TRBD1 matching 7 bases. In germline, CDR1 is MNHEY, CDR2 SMNVEV (reference sequence). Unmatched junction bases numbered 5, after V lost 6 bases and J lost 1 base. CDR3 length equals 14 residues.

The V call is TRBV27, the J call TRBJ2-7, with TRBD1 identical over 11 bases. The CDR3 has 16 amino acids. The V segment lost 6 bases and the J segment 3 bases; nucleotides outside the gene matches: 10. Germline V gene lookup returns CDR1 MNHEY and CDR2 SMNVEV (reference sequence). CDR3 sequence (DNA): TGTGCCAGCAGCCGGACTCAGGGACAGGGGGTCTACGAGCAGTACTTC. Its protein is CASSRTQGQGVYEQYF.

V and J are TRBV11-2 and TRBJ2-7, with D maybe TRBD2 (5 bases). The CDR3 extends over 14 amino acids. Germline-derived CDR1 and CDR2 are SGHAT and FQNNGV. V was shortened by 1 base and J by 3 bases, with 10 bases between the two germline ends. CDR3 loop: CASSLVGNVYEQYF. The CDR3 DNA follows: TGTGCCAGCAGCTTAGTCGGGAATGTCTACGAGCAGTACTTC.

This rearrangement joins TRBV6-1 to TRBJ2-7; the match to TRBD1 covers 8 bases. Germline-derived CDR1 and CDR2 are MNHNS and SASEGT. This CDR3 has 15 amino acids. The trim removed 4 bases at V and 2 bases at J, leaving 7 bases unmatched. The CDR3: CASSVLDRVTYEQYF. In DNA, the CDR3 is TGTGCCAGCAGTGTGCTGGACAGGGTAACCTACGAGCAGTACTTC.

This clone occurred a few times. V usage is TRBV11-1 and J usage is TRBJ1-6; D is undetermined. The germline gives CDR1 SGHAT, CDR2 FQDESV (reference sequence). The CDR3 is 12 residues long. Trimming stripped 5 bases from V and 7 bases from J, with 6 bases between. CDR3 protein: CASSGLNSPLHF. In nucleotides, the CDR3 is TGTGCCAGCAGCGGCCTCAATTCACCCCTCCACTTT.

This chain connects TRBV19 to TRBJ2-7, with 11 bases that match TRBD1. Germline V gene lookup returns CDR1 LNHDA and CDR2 SQIVND (reference sequence). The CDR3 covers 15 residues. V trimming: 4 bases; J trimming: 4 bases; junction bases outside the gene matches: 6. The CDR3: CASSRLGQGEYEQYF. In nucleotides, the CDR3 is TGTGCCAGTAGTAGGTTGGGACAGGGGGAGTACGAGCAGTACTTC.

The V and J genes are TRBV12-5 and TRBJ2-7; 10 positions agree with TRBD1. This CDR3 spans 19 amino acids. V lost 10 bases, J lost 5 bases, and 26 bases stayed unmatched. Germline V gives CDR1 LGHNT, CDR2 FRNRAP. The CDR3 DNA sequence: TGTGCTAAGCCCCAAGGGGGGGGGCCCCTGGGACAGGGGTTTAACGAGCAGTACTTC. It encodes CAKPQGGGPLGQGFNEQYF.

The chain carries TRBV5-1 and TRBJ2-2; unclear D gene. The CDR3 has 14 amino acids. CDR1 and CDR2 (germline): SGHRS, YFSETQ. Trimming shortened V by 2 bases and J by 2 bases, and 7 bases separated the two germline ends. The CDR3 sequence: CASSLTSNTGELFF. CDR3 in DNA: TGCGCCAGCAGCTTAACTTCCAACACCGGGGAGCTGTTTTTT. Based on the CDR3 plus reference TRBV5-1 and TRBJ2-2, the full variable domain is KAGVTQTPRYLIKTRGQQVTLSCSPISGHRSVSWYQQTPGQGLQFLFEYFSETQRNKGNFPGRFSGRQFSNSRSEMNVSTLELGDSALYLCASSLTSNTGELFFGEGSRLTVL.

This clone has just one count. The chain uses TRBV5-5 and TRBJ2-7, with D maybe TRBD2 (5 bases). Trimming took off 0 bases at V and 2 bases at J, with 15 bases between the two ends. The CDR3 is made up of 16 amino acids. The germline V gene encodes CDR1 SGHKS and CDR2 YYEKEE (reference sequence). The CDR3 loop reads CASSLVGSLVAYEQYF. The CDR3, as DNA: TGTGCCAGCAGCTTGGTAGGGTCACTAGTGGCCTACGAGCAGTACTTC.

Many counts were recorded for this clone. This chain joins TRBV6-4 and TRBJ2-1; 8 bases line up with TRBD2. Germline CDR1 and CDR2: MRHNA and SNTAGT. The junction had 15 bases not matched to a gene; V was cut back by 3 bases and J by 8 bases. CDR3 length: 17 residues. The CDR3 loop is CASSDGKSGGEVDEQFF. The CDR3 DNA reads TGTGCCAGCAGTGATGGCAAGAGCGGGGGAGAGGTAGATGAGCAGTTCTTC.

This clone is a singleton in its sample. V is TRBV9 and J is TRBJ2-5; 8 bases line up with TRBD1. With V trimmed by 4 bases and J by 5 bases, 10 bases remained unmatched. Germline CDR1 and CDR2: SGDLS and YYNGEE. CDR3 size: 15 residues. CDR3 loop: CASSTAGTGPETQYF. DNA for the CDR3: TGTGCCAGCAGCACCGCCGGGACAGGACCGGAGACCCAGTACTTC.

The V gene is TRBV6-5, the J gene TRBJ2-7; weak D call: TRBD1 (6 bases). V gave up 1 base and J gave up 1 base, with 8 bases separating them. This CDR3 has 14 residues. The V gene's germline CDR1 is MNHEY and CDR2 SVGAGI. CDR3 amino acids: CASSYYGQSYEQYF. Written as DNA, the CDR3 is TGTGCCAGCAGTTACTACGGACAGTCCTACGAGCAGTACTTC.

This rearrangement joins TRBV27 to TRBJ2-5; TRBD2 aligns across 9 bases. The ends lost 6 bases at V and 0 bases at J; junction bases unmatched: 8. The CDR3 covers 16 residues. Germline loops: CDR1 MNHEY, CDR2 SMNVEV (reference sequence). The CDR3 region is CASRPFSGSNQETQYF. In DNA, the CDR3 is TGTGCCAGCAGGCCATTTAGCGGGAGTAACCAAGAGACCCAGTACTTC.

V is TRBV7-7 and J is TRBJ2-7; unclear D gene. The CDR3 loop spans 13 amino acids. Germline CDR1 reads SSHAT; CDR2 reads FNYEAQ (reference sequence). Trimming left V 2 bases short and J 2 bases short, with 7 bases between. The CDR3, as DNA: TGTGCCAGCAGCTTAAGTGAGACCTACGAGCAGTACTTC. Translating gives CASSLSETYEQYF.

The rearrangement links TRBV19 to TRBJ2-3; 8 positions agree with TRBD2. This CDR3 region has 16 residues. Germline V gives CDR1 LNHDA, CDR2 SQIVND (reference sequence). The V gene end was trimmed by 7 bases and the J gene end by 0 bases; junction bases not matched to a gene: 9. CDR3 in amino acids: CASNPGLGTSTDTQYF. DNA for the CDR3: TGTGCCAGTAACCCGGGACTAGGAACTAGCACAGATACGCAGTATTTT.

CDR3 residues: CASSSTGTLGETQYF. As DNA, the CDR3 is TGCGCCAGCAGCTCAACCGGGACATTAGGAGAGACCCAGTACTTC. This chain joins TRBV4-3 and TRBJ2-5, with D perhaps matching TRBD1 (6 bases). The germline V gene has CDR1 LGHNA and CDR2 YSLEER. The CDR3 is made up of 15 amino acids. V was cut by 5 bases and J by 4 bases, with 17 bases left in between.

In DNA form, the CDR3 reads TGTGCCATCAGTGAGGGCCCTTCGGGGAGCTCCTACGAGCAGTACTTC. Residues: CAISEGPSGSSYEQYF. The V gene is TRBV10-3, the J gene TRBJ2-7; tentative D call: TRBD2 (5 bases). This CDR3 is 16 amino acids long. V was shortened by 2 bases and J by 0 bases, with 14 bases between the two germline ends. Germline CDR1 reads ENHRY; CDR2 reads SYGVKD.

This chain joins TRBV7-3 and TRBJ1-1; D remains ambiguous. Trimming cost V 0 bases and J 4 bases, with 6 bases left between them. CDR3 length: 13 residues. The germline gives CDR1 SGHTA, CDR2 FQGTGA. CDR3 in amino acids: CASSLTRLTEAFF. CDR3 in DNA: TGTGCCAGCAGCTTAACGAGGCTCACTGAAGCTTTCTTT.

The V gene is TRBV29-1, the J gene TRBJ2-5; 7 bases fit TRBD1. The J call is uncertain, as TRBJ2-7 better fits the DNA end. The CDR3 is made up of 14 amino acids. Germline CDR1 is SQVTM and CDR2 is ANQGSEA. The CDR3 here is CSVTSRDSTYEQYF. The CDR3 DNA reads TGCAGCGTGACGAGCCGGGACAGCACCTACGAGCAGTACTTC.